These T cell receptor beta chains were read from a single sample in a study of T cell repertoires in cytomegalovirus infection. MiXCR, applied by TCRdb to the reads, yields one record per CDR3 protein. This sample carries approximately 630,000 distinct CDR3 sequences, approximately 25% of them seen once, and the ten largest clones take 6.5% to 10%. What was sequenced was CD8+ T cells from PBMCs. The receptors originated from a human donor in good health (CMV status not recorded). Some clones in this sample may be carry-over from other donors' samples. Each CDR3 is given with its conserved first and last residue. A D gene is named only where the DNA matches it firmly. Size is omitted from some rows. Given values are once, few, many or a class for expanded clones.

>TRBV29-1|TRBJ1-2|-|-
TGCAGCGTTGAAGATCCAGGGGACAACTATGGCTGCACCTTC
CSVEDPGDNYGCTF
>TRBV10-3|TRBJ2-7|-|many
TGTGCCATCAGTGAATCCGCGGGCGGTGAGTACTACGAGCAGTACTTC
CAISESAGGEYYEQYF
>TRBV7-2|TRBJ2-1|-|many
TGTGCCAGCACCCTCAGGGAGTACGAGGATGAGCAGTTCTTC
CASTLREYEDEQFF
>TRBV6-2/TRBV6-3|TRBJ2-2|TRBD1|-
TGTGTCAGCAGTACCGGGACAGGGGGCGCGAACACCGGGGAGCTGTTTTTT
CVSSTGTGGANTGELFF
>TRBV4-1|TRBJ2-2|-|-
TGCGCCAGCAGCCTGATTTCTCAGACAGGTGGGGCCGGGGAGCTGTTTTTT
CASSLISQTGGAGELFF
>TRBV15|TRBJ2-2|-|-
TGTGCCACCAGCAGAGATGCAAGGGATTACACCGGGGAGCTGTTTTTT
CATSRDARDYTGELFF
>TRBV4-1|TRBJ2-4|-|-
TGCGCCAGCAGCCAAGATCGGGCAGGGGCGAGACCTCAGTACTTC
CASSQDRAGARPQYF
>TRBV9|TRBJ1-2|-|-
TGTGCCAGCAGCGTCGCGACGGAAGGGTTCGATGGCTACACCTTC
CASSVATEGFDGYTF
>TRBV11-2|TRBJ1-1|-|-
TGTGCCAGCAGCCCATGGGTCAGAAACACTGAAGCTTTCTTT
CASSPWVRNTEAFF
>TRBV20-1|TRBJ2-5|-|many
TGCAGTGCTAGAGACATGGAACAGGGTCCGGGAGAGACCCAGTACTTC
CSARDMEQGPGETQYF
>TRBV3-1|TRBJ2-1|TRBD2|-
TGTGCCAGCAGCCAGGGACTAGCGGGGGTCCAGTTCTTC
CASSQGLAGVQFF
>TRBV6-2/TRBV6-3|TRBJ2-3|-|-
TGTGCCAGCAGTGACCACCTAGGGAGTGCGGATACGCAGTATTTT
CASSDHLGSADTQYF
>TRBV20-1|TRBJ1-5|-|-
TGCAGTGCTAGGGGAACCAGCCTCCAGGAGAGCAATCAGCCCCAGCATTTT
CSARGTSLQESNQPQHF
>TRBV7-2|TRBJ2-3|TRBD2|many
TGTGCCAGCAGCCCCTCCGGCGGGGGGGCAGATACGCAGTATTTT
CASSPSGGGADTQYF
>TRBV11-2|TRBJ1-1|-|many
TGTGCCAGCAGCTCGGAACGGATCCTGGCGGGGTATCAACAGAACACTGAAGCTTTCTTT
CASSSERILAGYQQNTEAFF
>TRBV28|TRBJ1-2|-|-
TGTGCCAGCAGTTTGATAGAGGCCGGAACCTATGGCTACACCTTC
CASSLIEAGTYGYTF
>TRBV2|TRBJ2-3|TRBD1|-
TGTGCCAGCAGGACCAGGGGGCGAAGCACAGATACGCAGTATTTT
CASRTRGRSTDTQYF
>TRBV5-1|TRBJ1-1|-|once
TGCGCCAGCAGCTTGGCCAAAGGGACTGAAGCTTTCTTT
CASSLAKGTEAFF
>TRBV20-1|TRBJ2-3|TRBD2|few
TGCAGTGCTAGAGATACGGCGGGGGCAGATACGCAGTATTTT
CSARDTAGADTQYF
>TRBV29-1|TRBJ2-2|-|-
TGCAGCGTTGAAGTCGGGGAGCTGTTTTTT
CSVEVGELFF
>TRBV28|TRBJ1-1|TRBD1|many
TGTGCCAGCACTGACAGGGACAGGGGGTTGAACACTGAAGCTTTCTTT
CASTDRDRGLNTEAFF
>TRBV7-9|TRBJ1-1|-|-
TGTGCCAGCAGCTTAGATCAGGGTGGAGGACACACTGAAGCTTTCTTT
CASSLDQGGGHTEAFF
>TRBV5-6|TRBJ2-5|-|-
TGTGCCAGCAGCTTGGCCTGGGGTCGTGAGACCCAGTACTTC
CASSLAWGRETQYF
>TRBV2|TRBJ2-3|TRBD2|-
TGTGCCAGTAGATGGAAAGGACTAGCAACAGATACGCAGTATTTT
CASRWKGLATDTQYF
>TRBV19|TRBJ2-7|-|few
TGTGCCAGTAGTATAGGAAAGGATGGCAAGATCTTC
CASSIGKDGKIF
>TRBV7-9|TRBJ2-1|TRBD1|many
TGTGCCAGCACCGAACTCGTTATAACAGGGGGTCCCTACAATGAGCAGTTCTTC
CASTELVITGGPYNEQFF
>TRBV28|TRBJ1-6|-|-
TGTGCCAGCAGTTTGTCGGACGGACTCAATTCACCCCTCCACTTT
CASSLSDGLNSPLHF
>TRBV9|TRBJ1-4|-|few
TGTGCCAGCAGCCAGACGGGAAATACCAATGAAAAACTGTTTTTT
CASSQTGNTNEKLFF
>TRBV7-2|TRBJ1-1|-|-
TGTGCCAGCAGCTCCAGGGCTATGAACACTGAAGCTTTCTTT
CASSSRAMNTEAFF
>TRBV7-9|TRBJ2-1|TRBD2|-
TGTGCCAGCAGCTCCTGGACTAGCGGGGGTATAGATGAGCAGTTCTTC
CASSSWTSGGIDEQFF
>TRBV27|TRBJ2-1|-|-
TGTGCCAGCAGTTACACTTGGGGGGGCCCCAGCTCCTACAATGAGCAGTTCTTC
CASSYTWGGPSSYNEQFF
>TRBV6-2/TRBV6-3|TRBJ2-4|-|-
TGTGCCAGCAATTACGCCGGCGGGTTAAACATTCAGTACTTC
CASNYAGGLNIQYF
>TRBV20-1|TRBJ2-1|TRBD2|few
TGCAGTGCTAGAGATGGGAAACTAGCGGTAAATGAGCAGTTCTTC
CSARDGKLAVNEQFF
>TRBV15|TRBJ1-1|-|few
TGTGCCACCACCACACCCCCCTCTGAAGCTTTCTTT
CATTTPPSEAFF
>TRBV6-4|TRBJ1-1|-|-
TGTGCCAGCAGTGAGCGGCAGAACACTGAAGCTTTCTTT
CASSERQNTEAFF
>TRBV7-9|TRBJ2-5|TRBD2|few
TGTGCCAGCAGTCATAGCGGGGGGGCTCCTCGGGAGACCCAGTACTTC
CASSHSGGAPRETQYF
>TRBV7-2|TRBJ1-1|-|many
TGTGCCAGCAGCTTAACAGGCGGGTATACTGAAGCTTTCTTT
CASSLTGGYTEAFF
>TRBV5-1|TRBJ1-5|-|-
TGCGCCAGCAGCCCCGACAGTTTTCCGCCCCAGCATTTT
CASSPDSFPPQHF
>TRBV7-2|TRBJ1-2|-|many
TGTGCCAGCACCTTCCCCGTTGACAGGCGCGGCTACACCTTC
CASTFPVDRRGYTF
>TRBV27|TRBJ2-1|TRBD1|few
TGTGCCAGCAGTTTCGGGGGACAGGGCCTTGAGCAGTTCTTC
CASSFGGQGLEQFF
>TRBV20-1|TRBJ1-1|-|-
TGCAGTGCTAGAGACAGGGCCCTAATTTCGGCTAACACTGAAGCTTTCTTT
CSARDRALISANTEAFF
>TRBV6-1|TRBJ2-5|TRBD2|many
TGTGCCAGCAGTCCTAGCGGGGGGACCCAAGAGACCCAGTACTTC
CASSPSGGTQETQYF
>TRBV24-1|TRBJ1-2|TRBD1|-
TGTGCCACCAGTGACCGGGACAGGTTCGGCTACACCTTC
CATSDRDRFGYTF
>TRBV27|TRBJ2-2|-|few
TGTGCCAGCAGTTTTATACCCCCCGGGGAGCTGTTTTTT
CASSFIPPGELFF
>TRBV6-5|TRBJ1-2|-|-
TGTGCCAGCAGTTACGTTTTAGGGGTCGGTAACTATGGCTACACCTTC
CASSYVLGVGNYGYTF
>TRBV6-5|TRBJ2-7|-|-
TGTGCCAGCAGTTTAAAAGCAGGGTTCTACGAGCAGTACTTC
CASSLKAGFYEQYF
>TRBV6-2/TRBV6-3|TRBJ2-6|-|few
TGTGCCAGCAGCAAACTAGGAGGGGCCAACGTCCTGACTTTC
CASSKLGGANVLTF
>TRBV6-6|TRBJ1-1|-|many
TGTGCCAGCAACCTGGGGGGCGGAGCAACTGAAGCTTTCTTT
CASNLGGGATEAFF
>TRBV5-1|TRBJ2-3|-|few
TGCGCCAGCAGCTCCAGAGGTGGGGATCGCACAGATACGCAGTATTTT
CASSSRGGDRTDTQYF
>TRBV4-1|TRBJ2-2|TRBD1|-
TGCGCCAGCAGCCAACACGACAGGGTCAACACCGGGGAGCTGTTTTTT
CASSQHDRVNTGELFF
>TRBV7-2|TRBJ2-2|-|many
TGTGCCAGCAGCTGGGAGTGGTCGGCCACCGGGGAGCTGTTTTTT
CASSWEWSATGELFF
>TRBV20-1|TRBJ2-2|-|few
TGCAGTGCTAGAGGGGAGGAGGGGTCCGGGGAGCTGTTTTTT
CSARGEEGSGELFF
>TRBV20-1|TRBJ2-2|-|few
TGCAGTGCTAGAGGAACCGGGACTCCCATCAACACCGGGGAGCTGTTTTTT
CSARGTGTPINTGELFF